The T cell receptor (beta chain) described here comes from a study of Ad26.COV2.S vaccination and SARS-CoV-2 variants. On the study more broadly: Dosing was one shot or two shots 56 days apart. Broader study findings: It was vaccine recipients, not placebo recipients, who had the higher spike-specific TCR breadth. Measures of TCR breadth and depth may have fallen short of total T cell responses.

With respect to this clone: Its target is unknown.

Sequencing was performed with immunoSEQ multiplex PCR; in TCRdb, only in-frame clones are kept and a portion is missing. Of over 300,000 clones in the sample, roughly four fifths are singletons; the top ten hold about 8%. Treatment: 15 to 20 received Ad26.COV2.S at low or high dose, single or two shots; about 5 received placebo; per-sample allocation not given. The samples were gathered on day 63 after the first injection of vaccine or placebo. V dropped 3 bases and J dropped 0 bases, with 15 bases sitting between them. The CDR3 runs 16 residues. Germline V lookup: CDR1 WSHSY, CDR2 SAAADI. The TCR was taken from a person between 18 and 60 years old who received the Ad26.COV2.S COVID-19 vaccine or a placebo. Sample: peripheral blood, taken in a trial of Ad26.COV2.S vaccine versus placebo. The chain combines TRBV10-2 with TRBJ2-7; perhaps TRBD1 as D (6 bases). Here the CDR3 DNA reads TGCGCCAGCAGTGAAGGGGGTGTCGGGGCCTCCTACGAGCAGTACTTC. This codes for CASSEGGVGASYEQYF.